A single sample gave rise to the 15 T cell receptor beta chains below, sequenced in a study of cytomegalovirus exposure and HLA in healthy donors (dated 2017 in TCRdb). Preparation of the library involved the immunoSEQ multiplex PCR assay. Drawn from immuneACCESS, this table holds only the in-frame rearrangements with V and J called that TCRdb kept. Clones are partly lost; checked studies trace under half to an unresolved V gene and leave the rest unexplained. The sample data list 200,000 to 250,000 clones, and around four fifths of these were observed just once. The biggest ten clones account for around 5.5% of the sample. The sample was PBMCs. The receptor set was obtained from a woman between 18 and 29 years old in good health and CMV-seronegative.

This clone has just a few counts. The V and J genes are TRBV6-5 and TRBJ2-3, with D uncertain. There are 14 residues in the CDR3. The germline V gene has CDR1 MNHEY and CDR2 SVGAGI. V was cut by 3 bases and J by 0 bases, with 7 bases left in between. For the CDR3, the DNA is TGTGCCAGCAGTTATGTTGGTAGCACAGATACGCAGTATTTT. This encodes CASSYVGSTDTQYF.

This clone occurred once. The rearrangement uses TRBV5-8 and TRBJ2-5, with 7 bases matching TRBD1. The CDR3 is 16 residues long. V lost 0 bases and J lost 2; bases outside the gene matches: 7. Germline V gene data show CDR1 as SGHTS and CDR2 as YDEGEE. CDR3 residues: CASSLVTTGRQETQYF. CDR3 DNA sequence: TGTGCCAGCAGCTTGGTGACGACAGGGCGACAAGAGACCCAGTACTTC.

This chain connects TRBV11-2 to TRBJ1-1; D gene ambiguous. The CDR3 contains 14 residues. CDR1 SGHAT and CDR2 FQNNGV come from the germline V gene. V was shortened by 5 bases and J by 3 bases, with 13 bases between the two germline ends. This CDR3 reads CASSPGTSDTEAFF. CDR3 sequence (DNA): TGTGCCAGCAGCCCAGGCACTTCAGACACTGAAGCTTTCTTT.

Here the CDR3 DNA reads TGTGCCAGCAGACGAGGACAGGGATCTGGCTACACCTTC. Translated, it gives CASRRGQGSGYTF. The rearrangement links TRBV28 to TRBJ1-2, with 8 bases aligning to TRBD1. The CDR3 loop spans 13 amino acids. Germline values: CDR1 MDHEN, CDR2 SYDVKM. V was clipped by 6 bases and J by 7 bases; unmatched bases: 7.

The rearrangement uses TRBV9 and TRBJ1-1, with D perhaps TRBD1 (6 bases). Germline V gene data show CDR1 as SGDLS and CDR2 as YYNGEE. V was pared by 0 bases and J by 1 base, with 10 bases between. This CDR3 region has 15 residues. This chain's CDR3 is CASSVVGGGNTEAFF. CDR3 in DNA: TGTGCCAGCAGCGTAGTGGGAGGGGGGAACACTGAAGCTTTCTTT.

In DNA, the CDR3 is TGCGCCAGCAGCTTGAGACGCCCAGATACGCAGTATTTT. It is translated as CASSLRRPDTQYF. The V gene is TRBV5-1, the J gene TRBJ2-3, with D unresolved. V gave up 1 base and J gave up 4 bases, with 7 bases separating them. Germline V gene data show CDR1 as SGHRS and CDR2 as YFSETQ. The CDR3 is 13 amino acids.

The J gene is TRBJ2-1, the V gene TRBV10-3, with D perhaps TRBD2 (6 bases). The germline CDR1 and CDR2 sequences are ENHRY and SYGVKD. Trimming took 3 bases from V and 7 from J, leaving 10 bases between them. The CDR3 runs 13 residues. CDR3 protein: CAISDPTSNEQFF. For the CDR3, the DNA is TGTGCCATCAGTGACCCGACTAGTAATGAGCAGTTCTTC.

The rearrangement links TRBV5-1 to TRBJ2-3; D unresolved. From germline, CDR1 is SGHRS and CDR2 YFSETQ. V lost 3 bases and J 2 bases, leaving 4 bases between the germline ends. The CDR3 covers 12 residues. The CDR3 nucleotides read TGCGCCAGCAGCTGGCCCACAGATACGCAGTATTTT. Translation gives CASSWPTDTQYF.

The chain is built from TRBV7-2 and TRBJ2-7; the D is unclear. The length of the CDR3 is 12 residues. CDR1 and CDR2 (germline): SGHTA, FQGNSA. V shed 2 bases and J shed 3 bases, with 5 bases lying between them. CDR3 amino acids: CASSLIFYEQYF. The CDR3 DNA sequence: TGTGCCAGCAGCTTAATATTCTACGAGCAGTACTTC.

The gene calls are TRBV27 and TRBJ1-1, with a weak D call TRBD1 (5 bases). The germline V gene has CDR1 MNHEY and CDR2 SMNVEV (reference sequence). CDR3 length: 13 amino acids. V lost 4 bases and J 11 bases, leaving 17 bases between the germline ends. The CDR3, as DNA: TGTGCCAGCAGTTCCCGGGGCAGGGTGATGGCTTTCTTT. Residues: CASSSRGRVMAFF.

This rearrangement joins TRBV29-1 to TRBJ2-3, with D possibly being TRBD1 (5 bases). V was pared by 4 bases and J by 2 bases, with 10 bases between. The CDR3 runs to 13 residues. The germline V gene encodes CDR1 SQVTM and CDR2 ANQGSEA. As DNA, the CDR3 is TGCAGCGTTGCGAGCAGGGCCACAGATACGCAGTATTTT. Translated: CSVASRATDTQYF.

This clone was seen just once. The chain carries TRBV30 and TRBJ1-2; 9 positions match TRBD1. The CDR3 has 13 residues. Unmatched junction bases numbered 4, after V lost 2 bases and J lost 6 bases. Germline lookup yields CDR1 GTSNPN and CDR2 SVGIG (reference sequence). CDR3 residues: CAWSLQGAHGYTF. For the CDR3, the DNA is TGTGCCTGGAGTTTACAGGGGGCGCATGGCTACACCTTC.

This clone was observed a handful of times. Here the CDR3 reads CASSQDPQGRPEAFF. CDR3 sequence (DNA): TGCGCCAGCAGCCAAGATCCCCAGGGGCGCCCTGAAGCTTTCTTT. V usage is TRBV4-1 and J usage is TRBJ1-1; the D gene is possibly TRBD1 (6 bases). CDR1 is MGHRA, CDR2 YSYEKL, per germline. The ends were cut back, 0 bases at V and 6 bases at J, with 14 bases in the middle. This CDR3 is built from 15 residues.

Details on this clone: Different DNA sequences within this sample yield the same CDR3. The chain has TRBV28 and TRBJ1-5; D uncertain. The CDR3 totals 12 residues. CDR1 is MDHEN, CDR2 SYDVKM, per germline. Trimming stripped 6 bases from V and 1 base from J, with 4 bases between. This CDR3 reads CASRQSNQPQHF. As DNA, the CDR3 is TGTGCCAGCAGACAGAGCAATCAGCCCCAGCATTTT. Variable domain in full (rest from reference TRBV28 and TRBJ1-5): DVKVTQSSRYLVKRTGEKVFLECVQDMDHENMFWYRQDPGLGLRLIYFSYDVKMKEKGDIPEGYSVSREKKERFSLILESASTNQTSMYLCASRQSNQPQHFGDGTRLSIL.

V and J are TRBV6-1 and TRBJ2-5; D might be TRBD2 (5 bases). This CDR3 is 12 amino acids long. Germline V gene data show CDR1 as MNHNS and CDR2 as SASEGT. Trimming stripped 6 bases from V and 5 bases from J, with 10 bases between. The CDR3 protein is CASSETGETQYF. The CDR3 bases are TGTGCCAGCAGCGAAACGGGGGAGACCCAGTACTTC.